This T cell receptor (beta chain) originates from a study of CD4+ T cells in melanoma (dated 2022 in TCRdb). A note on the overall study: Neoantigen-specific CD4+ T cells in human melanoma were investigated in the study. Broader findings and caveats from the paper: Neoantigen-specific CD4+ T cells were reported to be correlated with the function of CD8+ T cells, macrophages and B cells. Neoantigen-specific CD4+ T cells in melanoma were reported to have a range of differentiation states.

Patients with melanoma were used as donors. The germline V gene (reference sequence) yields SEHNR for CDR1 and FQNEAQ for CDR2. The V and J ends are trimmed by 7 bases and 0 bases, leaving 13 bases between them. There are 14 amino acids in the CDR3, from cysteine to phenylalanine inclusive. The read is trimmed to its CDR3 DNA, 42 bases read in frame from base 1. Comment on this clone: Its antigen is currently not known. No much larger clonotype is one base removed from it; base qualities were not supplied.

The library relied on the immunoSEQ multiplex PCR assay. As stored in TCRdb, this immuneACCESS dataset retains in-frame rearrangements with V and J assigned. A fraction of the clones does not appear; measured against another copy, unresolved V genes explain less than half of the discrepancy, and the remainder lacks a known reason. The table for this sample lists fewer than 55,000 clones; about 91% of them were counted only once. The top ten clones comprise about 10% of the sample. The sequenced material came from peripheral blood. Recombination joined TRBV7-9 with TRBJ2-7; a tentative D call is TRBD2 (5 bases match). The TCR comes from a human donor with melanoma. The nucleotide sequence is given as TGTGCCAGCACGGACTTCGCAGGCTCCTACGAGCAGTACTTC. Translated, it gives CASTDFAGSYEQYF.